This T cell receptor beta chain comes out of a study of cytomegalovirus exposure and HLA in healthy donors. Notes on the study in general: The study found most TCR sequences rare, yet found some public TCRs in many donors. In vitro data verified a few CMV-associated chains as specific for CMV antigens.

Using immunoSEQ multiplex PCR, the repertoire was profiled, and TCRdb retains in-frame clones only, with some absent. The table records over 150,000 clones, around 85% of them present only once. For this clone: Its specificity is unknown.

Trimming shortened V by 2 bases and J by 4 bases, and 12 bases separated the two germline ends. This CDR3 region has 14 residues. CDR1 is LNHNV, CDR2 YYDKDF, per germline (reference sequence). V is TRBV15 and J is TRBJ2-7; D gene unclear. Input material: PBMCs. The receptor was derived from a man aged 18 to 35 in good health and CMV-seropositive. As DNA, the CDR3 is TGTGCCACCAGCAGACCCTATCCCGCGTACGAGCAGTACTTC. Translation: CATSRPYPAYEQYF. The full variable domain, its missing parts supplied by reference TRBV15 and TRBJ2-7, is DAMVIQNPRYQVTQFGKPVTLSCSQTLNHNVMYWYQQKSSQAPKLLFHYYDKDFNNEADTPDNFQSRRPNTSFCFLDIRSPGLGDTAMYLCATSRPYPAYEQYFGPGTRLTVT.